The 5 T cell receptor beta chains below all came from one sample that was sequenced in a study of shared clonotypes between healthy human individuals. Clones were sequenced by immunoSEQ multiplex PCR, and TCRdb holds only the in-frame ones, with some missing. The data hold approximately 100,000 clones, with roughly 69% observed a single time. Sequencing used memory CD8+ T cells sorted from blood. As for subset: CD45RO+ cells pooled with CCR7-negative TemRA cells. These receptors originate from a man aged 30 to 39 in good health.

The chain uses TRBV9 and TRBJ2-4; TRBD1 is a possible D gene (7 bases). V was clipped by 0 bases and J by 6 bases, with 13 bases between them. This CDR3 has 15 amino acids. The germline V gene encodes CDR1 SGDLS and CDR2 YYNGEE. DNA of the CDR3: TGTGCCAGCAGCGTAGGGGCAGGGGGAGGAAACATTCAGTACTTC. This sequence encodes CASSVGAGGGNIQYF. Together with reference TRBV9 and TRBJ2-4, the CDR3 gives the full variable domain: DSGVTQTPKHLITATGQRVTLRCSPRSGDLSVYWYQQSLDQGLQFLIQYYNGEERAKGNILERFSAQQFPDLHSELNLSSLELGDSALYFCASSVGAGGGNIQYFGAGTRLSVL.

This chain uses TRBV7-9 with TRBJ2-1; D is possibly TRBD1 or TRBD2 (5 bases each). The V end lost 0 bases, the J end lost 1 base, and 13 bases lay between the germline ends. Germline values: CDR1 SEHNR, CDR2 FQNEAQ (reference sequence). CDR3 length: 17 amino acids. The CDR3 DNA follows: TGTGCCAGCAGCTTAGCGCAGTGGGGGATATCCTACAATGAGCAGTTCTTC. Amino acids: CASSLAQWGISYNEQFF.

CDR3 in DNA: TGTGCCAGCAGTGAGGGGGCAACTTACAATGAGCAGTTCTTC. Translating gives CASSEGATYNEQFF. J is TRBJ2-1 and V is TRBV6-1; maybe TRBD1 (6 bases). Germline V gene sequence: CDR1 MNHNS, CDR2 SASEGT. The CDR3 is 14 residues long. Deletions cut 3 bases from V and 4 bases from J, with 10 bases between.

V is TRBV28 and J is TRBJ1-2, with 9 positions matching TRBD1. V lost 6 bases to trimming and J lost 1 base; unmatched junction nucleotides: 6. Germline loops: CDR1 MDHEN, CDR2 SYDVKM. The CDR3 covers 15 residues. The CDR3 is CASSLTGGHNYGYTF. The CDR3 region has the DNA TGTGCCAGCAGCTTGACAGGGGGTCATAACTATGGCTACACCTTC.

The chain carries TRBV6-6 and TRBJ2-1; D is unresolved. The CDR3 runs to 14 residues. Germline CDR1 is MNHNY and CDR2 is SVGAGI (reference sequence). V lost 5 bases and J 1 base, leaving 9 bases between the germline ends. As DNA, the CDR3 is TGTGCCAGCAGTGACCGAGGTTCCTACAATGAGCAGTTCTTC. Protein product: CASSDRGSYNEQFF.